The 5 T cell receptor beta chains in this list originate from one sample, sequenced in a study of blood T cell repertoires in COVID-19. The assay was immunoSEQ multiplex PCR, and TCRdb's table has in-frame clones only and misses some. The data show about 170,000 clones, approximately 87% seen once. The sequencing sample was made of peripheral blood. The receptor set was obtained from a man younger than 35 with active or convalescent COVID-19.

This clone appeared once. The chain is built from TRBV27 and TRBJ1-4, with TRBD1 matching over 9 bases. The CDR3 totals 15 residues. V was pared by 8 bases and J by 6 bases, with 10 bases of the junction left unmatched. Per the germline V gene, CDR1 is MNHEY and CDR2 is SMNVEV (reference sequence). This CDR3 reads CASATRDRVDEKLFF. Written as DNA, the CDR3 is TGTGCCAGCGCCACCCGGGACAGGGTGGATGAAAAACTGTTTTTT.

The chain is built from TRBV18 and TRBJ1-5; 7 bases fit TRBD1. The V gene end was trimmed by 3 bases and the J gene end by 4 bases; junction bases not matched to a gene: 6. CDR1 and CDR2 (germline): KGHSH, LQKENI. This CDR3 has 15 amino acids. The CDR3 sequence: CASSPADRVNQPQHF. CDR3 sequence (DNA): TGTGCCAGCTCACCGGCCGACAGGGTGAATCAGCCCCAGCATTTT.

This clone was seen more than once but under ten times. V and J are TRBV4-2 and TRBJ1-1; D ambiguous. The germline V gene encodes CDR1 LGHNA and CDR2 YNFKEQ. V lost 1 base to trimming and J lost 5 bases, with 8 bases between them. The CDR3 is 13 residues long. The CDR3 loop reads CASSQGGWTEAFF. In nucleotides, the CDR3 is TGTGCCAGCAGCCAAGGAGGGTGGACTGAAGCTTTCTTT.

This chain uses TRBV9 with TRBJ2-3; 7 bases agree with TRBD2. The CDR3 covers 14 residues. After removal of 3 bases from V and 1 base from J, the junction contained 2 bases not matched to a gene. In germline, CDR1 is SGDLS, CDR2 YYNGEE. CDR3 coding DNA: TGTGCCAGCAGCGGTACTAGCGGCACAGATACGCAGTATTTT. Encoded protein: CASSGTSGTDTQYF.

V usage is TRBV6-4 and J usage is TRBJ1-2; D remains ambiguous. Per germline, CDR1 MRHNA and CDR2 SNTAGT. There are 15 residues in the CDR3. V was clipped by 0 bases and J by 7 bases, with 15 bases between them. CDR3 residues: CASSDSTISSAGYTF. DNA of the CDR3: TGTGCCAGCAGTGACTCCACAATTTCGAGCGCTGGCTACACCTTC.